This T cell receptor beta chain originates from a study of blood T cell repertoires in COVID-19. As processed by the authors: Reference gene primer amplification in the assay estimated nucleated cell counts. Sequencing used immunoSEQ multiplex PCR; TCRdb keeps in-frame clones, though not all of them. Clonal size and the V and J genes are those of that table, whereas D and trimming came from the DNA. The profile shows roughly 49,000 clones, about four fifths of them singletons. Germline lookup yields CDR1 LGHNA and CDR2 YNFKEQ. The CDR3 has 17 amino acids. V shed 3 bases and J 3 bases; nucleotides not matched to a gene: 12.

The sequence was obtained from a man aged 50 or older with acute or convalescent COVID-19. Material for sequencing was peripheral blood. The chain links TRBV4-2 to TRBJ2-3, with 7 bases matching TRBD1. Here the CDR3 reads CASSQLKGQIGTDTQYF. The CDR3, as DNA: TGTGCCAGCAGCCAGTTGAAGGGACAGATAGGGACAGATACGCAGTATTTT.